The T cell receptor beta chain under discussion was sequenced for a study of shared clonotypes between healthy human individuals (TCRdb year 2020). With respect to the entire study: Three men and a couple of women, aged 18 to 49 years, made up the cohort. Different laboratories and diverse techniques were used to prepare libraries and sequence TCR repertoires, to increase sequencing depth and limit assay-specific biases. Per donor, leukapheresis produced somewhere between about 0.94 and 9 billion PBMCs. The study deeply sequenced blood TCR repertoires of about five healthy adults to estimate repertoire size and the extent of clonotype sharing between individuals. Beyond this particular receptor, the publication reports: Sampling was restricted to blood, and TCR repertoires in tissues likely differ from the TCR repertoires found in blood. Because the study included only a small number of donors, the genetic and exposure-history diversity represented was limited. Pairwise subsampling led to the expectation that sequencing depth would affect the degree of clonotype sharing among donors.

In regard to this clone: There is no known antigen for this receptor. No per-base quality is available; no much larger clone lies one base away.

V and J are truncated by 5 bases and 4 bases respectively, leaving an intervening sequence of 15 bases. Taken from cysteine to phenylalanine, the CDR3 has 15 residues. Of all the DNA, just the CDR3 is kept, 45 bases in frame from base 1. As encoded in the germline V gene, CDR1 is SGHAT while CDR2 is FQNNGV. The donors were healthy, HIV-negative adults with no recently reported acute infections or vaccinations. All donors were Caucasian adults living in Nashville, Tennessee, USA. For unsorted samples, approximately 89 million PBMCs were counted, and genomic DNA was extracted using the QIAamp DNA Blood Mini kit. Blood was obtained by leukapheresis, after which PBMCs were separated by Ficoll-Histopaque density gradient centrifugation and cryopreserved in liquid nitrogen vapor phase. TCR CDR3 regions were amplified from genomic DNA by multiplex PCR using the deep immunoSEQ assay. Extracted genomic DNA from each cell subset was distributed evenly across all wells of several immunoSEQ 96-well plates, and each plate was treated as a replicate. For unsorted PBMC, about 300 ng of genomic DNA, equivalent to around 30,000 T cell genomes, went into each replicate PCR. Ten immunoSEQ deep assay plates were used to sequence unsorted PBMC genomic DNA. The purified libraries were quantified using a Qubit 3.0 fluorometer, sized with a Bioanalyzer 2100, and then quantified again using the KAPA Library Quantification kit. Every immunoSEQ 96-well plate was sequenced on a separate single-read 150-cycle Illumina NextSeq 550 flow cell. From the authors' description of their analysis: Because the immunoSEQ output included only junctional sequences and no quality scores, the filtering could not be the same as the filtering used for full-length reads. To assign V/J genes and CDR3, sequences were annotated using PyIR, a Python wrapper for IgBLAST v1.9, with IMGT germline references. Reads with weak V/J assignments (E-value above 1e-6), missing CDR3, stop codons, out-of-frame junctions, or ambiguous translated residues were removed. V3J clonotypes were defined as sequences sharing an identical inferred V gene, J gene, and CDR3 amino acid sequence. Percentage overlap between repertoires was computed as shared unique clonotypes divided by the size of the smaller repertoire. Richness of each repertoire was evaluated using RTK rarefaction, the Chao1 estimator, and Recon v2.1 estimates of unobserved clonotypes. TCRdb holds this immuneACCESS table with in-frame rearrangements only. Some clones are missing; in checked studies, unresolved V genes explain under half, and the rest has no known cause. V, J and clone size reflect that table, while D and trimming were determined from the DNA. The table for this sample lists 470,000 or so clones; 70% to 85% of them were counted only once. The ten largest clonotypes hold approximately 12% of the sample.

The sample was PBMCs. The origin of this receptor is a woman between 40 and 50 years old in good health. Some clones in this sample may be carry-over from other donors' samples. This chain is built from TRBV11-2 and TRBJ1-5; matching of 5 bases hints at TRBD1 as the D gene. The CDR3 reads as follows: CASSLTGTPNQPQHF. The nucleotide sequence is TGTGCCAGCAGCCTAACCGGGACGCCTAATCAGCCCCAGCATTTT.